The 26 T cell receptor beta chains below all came from one sample that was sequenced in a study of T cells expressing NK-cell markers (dated by TCRdb to the early 2020s). The library came from 5' RACE. Sequenced using an Illumina HiSeq 2000. Reprocessed by TCRdb, the reads give a single entry per CDR3 protein sequence, without DNA. The table for this sample lists over 200,000 distinct CDR3 sequences. Of the sample, 0.3% to 0.45% falls within the top ten clones. Sequencing used blood T cells: a sorted CD56 or NKG2C T cell subset, CD4+ or CD8+ T cells, or bulk PBMC T cells (not recorded which). These receptors were collected from a young man in good health. Donor details come from another sample of the same person, matched by shared clones.

The gene calls are TRBV3-1 and TRBJ2-5; TCRdb's D gene call, TRBD2, goes unchecked for lack of DNA. The CDR3 runs to 17 residues. Germline V gene sequence: CDR1 LGHDT, CDR2 YNNKEL (reference sequence). CDR3 sequence reads: CASSQKEGLAGGETQYF.

The chain combines TRBV6-1 with TRBJ1-1. The CDR3 has 15 amino acids. Germline V gene sequence: CDR1 MNHNS, CDR2 SASEGT. The CDR3 sequence: CASSLSRGVNTEAFF.

This chain connects TRBV20-1 to TRBJ2-7. The CDR3 covers 14 residues. Looked up from germline, CDR1 is DFQATT and CDR2 is SNEGSKA (reference sequence). This CDR3 is CSARSEDGSYEQYF.

The rearrangement links TRBV20-1 to TRBJ2-3; lacking DNA, the TRBD2 call made by TCRdb goes unchecked. The V gene's germline CDR1 is DFQATT and CDR2 SNEGSKA (reference sequence). The CDR3 has 13 amino acids. CDR3 residues: CSFSGRGTDTQYF.

The chain is built from TRBV24-1 and TRBJ1-1. This CDR3 contains 13 residues. Germline V gene sequence: CDR1 KGHDR, CDR2 SFDVKD. CDR3 residues: CATRSTLNTEAFF.

The chain carries TRBV29-1 and TRBJ2-7; the D call from TCRdb, TRBD1, cannot be confirmed without DNA. The length of the CDR3 is 14 residues. The V gene's germline CDR1 is SQVTM and CDR2 ANQGSEA. CDR3 loop: CSAKRGAASYEQYF.

The V call is TRBV6-5, the J call TRBJ2-1. Looked up from germline, CDR1 is MNHEY and CDR2 is SVGAGI. This CDR3 has 11 residues. The CDR3 region is CASRRSDEQFF.

V is TRBV6-6 and J is TRBJ1-1; the TCRdb D gene call, TRBD1, has no DNA to confirm it. The CDR3 consists of 16 residues. Germline CDR1 and CDR2: MNHNY and SVGAGI (reference sequence). The CDR3 spells CASRPIQGIMNTEAFF.

The rearrangement links TRBV29-1 to TRBJ2-5; TCRdb's D call, TRBD1, is unchecked because there is no DNA. This CDR3 has 15 residues. In germline, CDR1 is SQVTM, CDR2 ANQGSEA. CDR3 protein: CSVGPRGDRGETQYF.

CDR3 region: CASSLQWTSGRGEQFF. The rearrangement uses TRBV7-2 and TRBJ2-1; there is no DNA to check the TCRdb D call of TRBD2. The CDR3 extends over 16 amino acids. The V gene's germline CDR1 is SGHTA and CDR2 FQGNSA.

V is TRBV30 and J is TRBJ2-5; there is no DNA to check the TCRdb D call of TRBD1. The CDR3 is 15 amino acids. Germline CDR1 reads GTSNPN; CDR2 reads SVGIG (reference sequence). This CDR3 reads CAWRGGQGAPETQYF.

The chain has TRBV29-1 and TRBJ2-1. Germline CDR1 SQVTM, CDR2 ANQGSEA. This CDR3 has 12 amino acids. The CDR3 here is CSVGTINNEQFF.

The J gene is TRBJ2-5, the V gene TRBV5-1; TCRdb's assignment of TRBD1 cannot be checked, as there is no DNA. Germline V lookup: CDR1 SGHRS, CDR2 YFSETQ. The CDR3 consists of 16 residues. The CDR3 spells CASSLLWGLNQETQYF. Full variable domain (rest looked up from reference TRBV5-1 and TRBJ2-5): KAGVTQTPRYLIKTRGQQVTLSCSPISGHRSVSWYQQTPGQGLQFLFEYFSETQRNKGNFPGRFSGRQFSNSRSEMNVSTLELGDSALYLCASSLLWGLNQETQYFGPGTRLLVL.

V usage is TRBV10-3 and J usage is TRBJ2-1; TCRdb selects TRBD1, and the lack of DNA leaves this call unchecked. The CDR3 has 14 residues. Germline-derived CDR1 and CDR2 are ENHRY and SYGVKD. The chain's CDR3 is CAISRGREYNEQFF.

The V and J genes are TRBV12-3 or TRBV12-4 and TRBJ1-3. The CDR3 loop spans 14 amino acids. The CDR3 protein is CASSPGLGGNTIYF.

The CDR3 loop reads CASSLRGGFEQYF. The gene calls are TRBV12-3 or TRBV12-4 and TRBJ2-7; there is no DNA to check the TCRdb D call of TRBD1. This CDR3 contains 13 residues.

The chain employs TRBV9 and TRBJ2-1; TCRdb names TRBD1, which stays unverified in the absence of DNA. The germline gives CDR1 SGDLS, CDR2 YYNGEE. The CDR3 sequence is 14 residues long. CDR3 protein: CASSVAAPEGEQFF.

V is TRBV20-1 and J is TRBJ2-3; TCRdb's assignment of TRBD2 cannot be checked, as there is no DNA. There are 16 residues in the CDR3. Germline V CDR1 and CDR2: DFQATT, SNEGSKA (reference sequence). The CDR3: CSASYGLAGSSDTQYF.

This rearrangement joins TRBV4-1 to TRBJ2-1; as DNA is missing, the TRBD1 call by TCRdb cannot be tested. Germline CDR1 and CDR2: MGHRA and YSYEKL. CDR3 length equals 17 residues. The CDR3 protein is CASSQDIPGGSLDEQFF.

The chain is built from TRBV28 and TRBJ2-1; TCRdb gives TRBD2 as the D gene, but with no DNA this cannot be confirmed. Per the germline V gene, CDR1 is MDHEN and CDR2 is SYDVKM. This CDR3 has 18 residues. The chain's CDR3 is CASSYATGGTSDRFVQFF.

The V gene is TRBV12-3 or TRBV12-4, the J gene TRBJ2-1. The CDR3 is made up of 14 amino acids. Here the CDR3 reads CASRPGGFYNEQFF.

The CDR3 loop reads CATSANRVHQPQHF. The rearrangement links TRBV24-1 to TRBJ1-5. Germline V CDR1 and CDR2: KGHDR, SFDVKD. The length of the CDR3 is 14 residues.

The chain carries TRBV5-6 and TRBJ2-5; the TCRdb D gene call, TRBD1, has no DNA to confirm it. This CDR3 is 14 amino acids long. CDR1 is SGHDT, CDR2 YYEEEE, per germline. The CDR3 loop is CASSRGGDTETQYF. Combining the CDR3 with reference TRBV5-6 and TRBJ2-5 gives the whole variable domain DAGVTQSPTHLIKTRGQQVTLRCSPKSGHDTVSWYQQALGQGPQFIFQYYEEEERQRGNFPDRFSGHQFPNYSSELNVNALLLGDSALYLCASSRGGDTETQYFGPGTRLLVL.

The rearrangement joins TRBV7-2 to TRBJ2-6; TCRdb lists TRBD1, though no DNA is available to test this call. The V gene's germline CDR1 is SGHTA and CDR2 FQGNSA. This CDR3 contains 16 residues. CDR3 amino acids: CASSLVPRAGTGVLTF. Together with reference TRBV7-2 and TRBJ2-6, the CDR3 gives the full variable domain: GAGVSQSPSNKVTEKGKDVELRCDPISGHTALYWYRQSLGQGLEFLIYFQGNSAPDKSGLPSDRFSAERTGGSVSTLTIQRTQQEDSAVYLCASSLVPRAGTGVLTFGAGSRLTVL.

The CDR3 sequence: CASSLGAGGTDYGYTF. The genes are TRBV5-1 and TRBJ1-2; TCRdb gives TRBD1 as the D gene, but with no DNA this cannot be confirmed. The CDR3 totals 16 residues. CDR1 and CDR2 (germline): SGHRS, YFSETQ.

The chain carries TRBV6-2 or TRBV6-3 and TRBJ2-1; the D call of TRBD1 rests on TCRdb alone, since no DNA is present to check it. Germline CDR1 is MNHEY and CDR2 is SVGEGT. The CDR3 runs to 17 residues. The CDR3 is CASSYGGAEDPYNEQFF.